The 12 T cell receptor beta chains given below trace back to one sample, sequenced in a study of T cells after yellow fever vaccination. TCRdb re-called the 5' RACE reads through MiXCR, storing one row per CDR3 protein. The sample has some 350,000 distinct CDR3 sequences, about 9.9% seen once; the top ten hold 18%. The material sequenced was PBMCs, taken on the day of the first yellow fever vaccination. The receptor set was obtained from a man between 18 and 29 years old who received the YFV17D yellow fever vaccine.

The V gene is TRBV2, the J gene TRBJ2-1; a possible D gene is TRBD1 (6 bases). CDR1 is SNHLY and CDR2 is FYNNEI in the germline V gene. The CDR3 is 11 amino acids. The CDR3 DNA is TGTGCTCGACGAGGGGGTACTGAGCAGTTCTTC. It encodes CARRGGTEQFF.

This clonotype was detected ten times or more. This chain links TRBV7-9 with TRBJ2-2; D is possibly TRBD1 (5 bases). Germline loops: CDR1 SEHNR, CDR2 FQNEAQ (reference sequence). With 8 bases removed from V and 2 bases from J, the gap between germline ends came to 12 bases. The CDR3 covers 14 residues. The CDR3 protein is CASFPDSNTGELFF. CDR3 in DNA: TGTGCCAGCTTCCCAGACAGTAACACCGGGGAGCTGTTTTTT.

About this clonotype: This may stem from a read error, because a much larger clone lies one nucleotide away. The J gene is TRBJ2-7, the V gene TRBV3-1; TRBD2 aligns across 10 bases. There are 16 residues in the CDR3. Looked up from germline, CDR1 is LGHDT and CDR2 is YNNKEL (reference sequence). Trimming removed 7 bases from V and 6 bases from J; junction bases left unmatched: 15. The CDR3 loop reads CASNPSYSGGPPEQYF. The CDR3 DNA reads as TGTGCCAGCAACCCGTCGTATAGCGGGGGGCCGCCCGAGCAGTACTTC.

The rearrangement uses TRBV9 and TRBJ2-3; TRBD1 might be the D (5 bases). This CDR3 is 15 amino acids long. Trimming removed 4 bases at V and 5 bases at J, with 17 bases between. CDR1 and CDR2 from the germline V gene are SGDLS and YYNGEE. CDR3 DNA: TGTGCCAGCAGCCCGATTGGCAGGGCGGTAGATACGCAGTATTTT. Protein sequence: CASSPIGRAVDTQYF. The full variable domain, with the rest looked up from reference TRBV9 and TRBJ2-3, is DSGVTQTPKHLITATGQRVTLRCSPRSGDLSVYWYQQSLDQGLQFLIQYYNGEERAKGNILERFSAQQFPDLHSELNLSSLELGDSALYFCASSPIGRAVDTQYFGPGTRLTVL.

The chain links TRBV4-2 to TRBJ1-4; possible D gene TRBD1, 6 bases. V dropped 3 bases and J dropped 6 bases, with 8 bases sitting between them. The CDR3 length is 13 residues. Germline-derived CDR1 and CDR2 are LGHNA and YNFKEQ. This chain's CDR3 is CASSQGADEKLFF. In DNA form, the CDR3 reads TGTGCCAGCAGCCAGGGGGCCGATGAAAAACTGTTTTTT.

The chain joins TRBV4-2 to TRBJ2-5, with a possible D match to TRBD1 (6 bases). V shed 0 bases and J shed 0 bases, with 14 bases lying between them. This CDR3 is built from 17 residues. CDR1 LGHNA and CDR2 YNFKEQ come from the germline V gene. The CDR3: CASSQEFSGQYQETQYF. The CDR3 DNA follows: TGTGCCAGCAGCCAAGAGTTTAGTGGACAGTACCAAGAGACCCAGTACTTC.

This clonotype was recorded a few times. This chain joins TRBV11-2 and TRBJ2-3, with 13 nucleotides matching TRBD2. Germline-derived CDR1 and CDR2 are SGHAT and FQNNGV. Trimming removed 5 bases from V and 3 bases from J; junction bases left unmatched: 8. The CDR3 runs to 17 residues. The CDR3 sequence is CASSRTSGGARTDTQYF. CDR3 bases: TGTGCCAGCAGCCGAACTAGCGGGGGGGCCAGGACAGATACGCAGTATTTT. The full variable domain, rest sourced from reference TRBV11-2 and TRBJ2-3, is EAGVAQSPRYKIIEKRQSVAFWCNPISGHATLYWYQQILGQGPKLLIQFQNNGVVDDSQLPKDRFSAERLKGVDSTLKIQPAKLEDSAVYLCASSRTSGGARTDTQYFGPGTRLTVL.

The V gene is TRBV18, the J gene TRBJ2-5; D may be TRBD1 or TRBD2 (5 bases each). Germline V CDR1 and CDR2: KGHSH, LQKENI. The CDR3 loop spans 15 amino acids. Trimming stripped 2 bases from V and 1 base from J, with 11 bases between. CDR3: CASSPYTGTQETQYF. CDR3 coding DNA: TGTGCCAGCTCACCATATACGGGGACCCAAGAGACCCAGTACTTC.

The chain is built from TRBV29-1 and TRBJ2-1; unclear D gene. Between the trimmed V and J ends, which lost 1 base and 2 bases, there was a span of 9 bases. The germline V gene has CDR1 SQVTM and CDR2 ANQGSEA. The CDR3 sequence is 14 residues long. CDR3 residues: CSVEGAETYNEQFF. The CDR3, as DNA: TGCAGCGTTGAAGGGGCGGAGACCTACAATGAGCAGTTCTTC.

The J gene is TRBJ2-5, the V gene TRBV7-3; possibly TRBD1 or TRBD2 for D (5 bases each). CDR3 length: 13 amino acids. Germline values: CDR1 SGHTA, CDR2 FQGTGA. The ends were cut back, 5 bases at V and 2 bases at J, with 9 bases in the middle. DNA for the CDR3: TGTGCCAGCAGCACGGGGCAGCAAGAGACCCAGTACTTC. It encodes CASSTGQQETQYF.

The chain carries TRBV14 and TRBJ2-3; a possible D gene is TRBD2 (6 bases). This CDR3 contains 16 residues. Trimming removed 0 bases from V and 0 bases from J, with 10 bases in between. CDR1 and CDR2 (germline): SGHDN, FVKESK. The CDR3 DNA sequence: TGTGCCAGCAGCCAAGATAGCGGATCTAGCACAGATACGCAGTATTTT. This sequence encodes CASSQDSGSSTDTQYF. The full variable domain, its missing parts supplied by reference TRBV14 and TRBJ2-3, is EAGVTQFPSHSVIEKGQTVTLRCDPISGHDNLYWYRRVMGKEIKFLLHFVKESKQDESGMPNNRFLAERTGGTYSTLKVQPAELEDSGVYFCASSQDSGSSTDTQYFGPGTRLTVL.

V is TRBV5-1 and J is TRBJ2-7; 15 bases match TRBD2. The CDR3 covers 18 residues. V shed 4 bases, J shed 1 base, and the junction held 9 bases outside the gene matches. Germline assignment: CDR1 SGHRS and CDR2 YFSETQ. As DNA, the CDR3 is TGCGCCAGCAGCCCAGGTCCCGGGACTAGCGGGGGGTCCTACGAGCAGTACTTC. Protein: CASSPGPGTSGGSYEQYF.